This paragraph reports one T cell receptor (beta chain). The antigen is unknown. This sample was taken from a study of long-term antiretroviral therapy in people with HIV. Across the whole study: Initial samples were collected about a decade before the 2015 immediate-ART recommendation. Findings of the study overall: Collection of the blood took place between the mid-2000s and the late 2010s. The ART regimens in use then may have been less effective than current ones.

Assay version v3.0 of immunoSEQ was used, and it was run at survey level. This table comes from immunoSEQ multiplex PCR, and its TCRdb copy is limited to in-frame clones, with some not included. The data contain 30,000 or so clones, 93% of them singletons. Germline CDR1 SGHNT, CDR2 YYREEE (reference sequence). V lost 0 bases to trimming and J lost 0 bases; unmatched junction nucleotides: 2. CDR3 length equals 15 residues. Without exception, participants with HIV were treated in the United States. Before DNA extraction, about 1-11 million cryopreserved PBMC were held in the samples. This chain uses TRBV5-4 with TRBJ2-7, with 8 bases identical to TRBD1. This receptor was identified in a man in his forties with HIV. The specimen comprised unsorted PBMCs, sampled 6.2 years after starting antiretroviral therapy. This chain's CDR3 is CASSLEGQASYEQYF. As DNA, the CDR3 is TGTGCCAGCAGCTTGGAGGGACAGGCCTCCTACGAGCAGTACTTC.